These 29 T cell receptor beta chains were all obtained from the same sample, sequenced in a study of T cell responses to AZD1222 COVID-19 vaccine. Using immunoSEQ multiplex PCR, the repertoire was profiled, and TCRdb retains in-frame clones only, with some absent. The data show 80,000 to 100,000 clones, 70% to 90% seen once. Source: peripheral blood, taken 28 days after the second AZD1222 dose. These receptors all stem from an adult who received the AZD1222 COVID-19 vaccine.

V gene TRBV9 combines with J gene TRBJ2-5, with 9 bases lining up with TRBD1. Germline CDR1 reads SGDLS; CDR2 reads YYNGEE. CDR3 length equals 16 residues. V shed 0 bases and J 2 bases; nucleotides not matched to a gene: 5. CDR3 residues: CASSVGPDRGQETQYF. CDR3 bases: TGTGCCAGCAGCGTAGGGCCTGACAGGGGGCAAGAGACCCAGTACTTC.

The chain couples TRBV7-2 to TRBJ1-3; perhaps TRBD1 as D (6 bases). V was shortened by 3 bases and J by 0 bases, with 15 bases between the two germline ends. The CDR3 sequence is 17 residues long. In germline, CDR1 is SGHTA, CDR2 FQGNSA. The DNA of the CDR3 is TGTGCCAGCAGCTTGCAACAGGGATCTGCCTCTGGAAACACCATATATTTT. Its translation: CASSLQQGSASGNTIYF.

The CDR3 sequence is CASSEGLSSTEAFF. The CDR3 nucleotides are TGTGCCAGCAGTGAGGGACTGTCAAGCACTGAAGCTTTCTTT. The chain carries TRBV2 and TRBJ1-1; the D gene is possibly TRBD1 (5 bases). Trimming pared 3 bases from V and 4 bases from J, leaving 12 bases between. Germline values: CDR1 SNHLY, CDR2 FYNNEI. CDR3 length equals 14 residues.

CDR3 region: CASSSRGQGVFF. DNA of the CDR3: TGTGCCAGCAGTTCCCGAGGACAGGGGGTGTTTTTT. The genes are TRBV2 and TRBJ1-4; 10 nucleotides align to TRBD1. CDR1 is SNHLY, CDR2 FYNNEI, per germline. Losses at the gene ends were 5 bases for V and 15 bases for J; bases not matched to a gene: 6. CDR3 length: 12 amino acids. Supplemented by reference TRBV2 and TRBJ1-4, the full variable domain reads EPEVTQTPSHQVTQMGQEVILRCVPISNHLYFYWYRQILGQKVEFLVSFYNNEISEKSEIFDDQFSVERPDGSNFTLKIRSTKLEDSAMYFCASSSRGQGVFFGSGTQLSVL.

The J gene is TRBJ1-2, the V gene TRBV18; unclear D gene. The germline V and J ends were trimmed by 5 bases and 2 bases, with 12 bases remaining between them. CDR3 size: 14 residues. Germline V gene lookup returns CDR1 KGHSH and CDR2 LQKENI. CDR3: CASSSTQGNYGYTF. The CDR3 DNA is TGTGCCAGCTCATCAACCCAAGGGAACTATGGCTACACCTTC. The entire variable domain, with the rest obtained from reference TRBV18 and TRBJ1-2, is as follows: NAGVMQNPRHLVRRRGQEARLRCSPMKGHSHVYWYRQLPEEGLKFMVYLQKENIIDESGMPKERFSAEFPKEGPSILRIQQVVRGDSAAYFCASSSTQGNYGYTFGSGTRLTVV.

This clone was counted once. The chain has TRBV6-5 and TRBJ1-5, with D unclear. In germline, CDR1 is MNHEY, CDR2 SVGAGI. V was shortened by 6 bases and J by 4 bases, with 13 bases between the two germline ends. The CDR3 has 14 amino acids. The CDR3 DNA follows: TGTGCCAGCAGCGAGACGGGGTGGAATCAGCCCCAGCATTTT. This encodes CASSETGWNQPQHF.

The chain carries TRBV19 and TRBJ2-7; D tentatively fits TRBD1 or TRBD2 (5 bases each). This CDR3 has 15 residues. Germline V lookup: CDR1 LNHDA, CDR2 SQIVND (reference sequence). Trimming took off 5 bases at V and 2 bases at J, with 16 bases between the two ends. CDR3: CASSASGTAPYEQYF. For the CDR3, the DNA is TGTGCCAGTAGTGCCTCCGGGACGGCGCCCTACGAGCAGTACTTC.

On this clone itself: The germline gene is not matched at one end of the junction; a read error may be the cause. CDR3 region: CASSLEGGVQGSSYNSPLHF. CDR3 coding DNA: TGCGCCAGCAGTTTGGAGGGAGGAGTTCAGGGTAGCTCCTATAATTCACCCCTCCACTTT. The genes are TRBV5-1 and TRBJ1-6; maybe TRBD1 (5 bases). The germline CDR1 and CDR2 sequences are SGHRS and YFSETQ. The CDR3 length is 20 residues.

The genes are TRBV18 and TRBJ1-1; D gene unclear. V gave up 2 bases and J gave up 6 bases, with 10 bases separating them. CDR3 size: 13 residues. The V gene's germline CDR1 is KGHSH and CDR2 LQKENI. The CDR3 coding sequence is TGTGCCAGCTCACCAAGTCGGGAGTCTGAAGCTTTCTTT. Translation gives CASSPSRESEAFF.

This chain connects TRBV5-1 to TRBJ1-6; perhaps TRBD1 as D (5 bases). The germline V and J ends were trimmed by 0 bases and 6 bases, with 10 bases remaining between them. Germline V gives CDR1 SGHRS, CDR2 YFSETQ. The CDR3 has 15 amino acids. CDR3 sequence (DNA): TGCGCCAGCAGCTTGGATCAGGGTGCTAATTCACCCCTCCACTTT. Translated, it gives CASSLDQGANSPLHF. The complete variable domain, with remaining parts taken from reference TRBV5-1 and TRBJ1-6, reads KAGVTQTPRYLIKTRGQQVTLSCSPISGHRSVSWYQQTPGQGLQFLFEYFSETQRNKGNFPGRFSGRQFSNSRSEMNVSTLELGDSALYLCASSLDQGANSPLHFGNGTRLTVT.

V is TRBV5-6 and J is TRBJ1-2; D might be TRBD1 (5 bases). V was pared by 0 bases and J by 2 bases, with 5 bases between. CDR3 length: 13 amino acids. Germline loops: CDR1 SGHDT, CDR2 YYEEEE. CDR3 bases: TGTGCCAGCAGCTTGGACAGGAACTATGGCTACACCTTC. This translates into CASSLDRNYGYTF.

In DNA form, the CDR3 reads TGTGCCAGCAGCTTAGCGGGGAATCGCAATGAGCAGTTCTTC. The encoded protein is CASSLAGNRNEQFF. The V and J genes are TRBV11-1 and TRBJ2-1; no definite D call. Deletions cut 0 bases from V and 6 bases from J, with 9 bases between. There are 14 residues in the CDR3. The germline CDR1 and CDR2 sequences are SGHAT and FQDESV (reference sequence). The whole variable domain, filled in from reference TRBV11-1 and TRBJ2-1, reads EAEVAQSPRYKITEKSQAVAFWCDPISGHATLYWYRQILGQGPELLVQFQDESVVDDSQLPKDRFSAERLKGVDSTLKIQPAELGDSAMYLCASSLAGNRNEQFFGPGTRLTVL.

In this sample, this clone turned up once. This chain connects TRBV11-2 to TRBJ1-3; D gene ambiguous. Germline V gene sequence: CDR1 SGHAT, CDR2 FQNNGV. The CDR3 covers 14 residues. V was trimmed by 2 bases and J by 4 bases, leaving 9 bases between them. In nucleotides, the CDR3 is TGTGCCAGCAGCTTAAATTTCTTGGGAAACACCATATATTTT. It is translated as CASSLNFLGNTIYF.

The V gene is TRBV19, the J gene TRBJ1-5, with D uncertain. The V and J ends lost 3 bases and 5 bases respectively, with 14 bases between them. This CDR3 is built from 15 residues. Germline V gene sequence: CDR1 LNHDA, CDR2 SQIVND (reference sequence). The DNA for the CDR3 is TGTGCCAGTAGTATCGGGAGGGCTGGGGATCAGCCCCAGCATTTT. Encoded protein: CASSIGRAGDQPQHF.

The V and J genes are TRBV18 and TRBJ1-1, with TRBD1 matching 8 bases. Germline CDR1 and CDR2: KGHSH and LQKENI. V was clipped by 3 bases and J by 3 bases; unmatched bases: 6. This CDR3 has 15 residues. CDR3 residues: CASSPRQGRDTEAFF. For the CDR3, the DNA is TGTGCCAGCTCACCTCGACAGGGGAGGGACACTGAAGCTTTCTTT. The variable domain in full, with the rest retrieved from reference TRBV18 and TRBJ1-1, is NAGVMQNPRHLVRRRGQEARLRCSPMKGHSHVYWYRQLPEEGLKFMVYLQKENIIDESGMPKERFSAEFPKEGPSILRIQQVVRGDSAAYFCASSPRQGRDTEAFFGQGTRLTVV.

This clone is a singleton in its sample. This sequence joins TRBV27 and TRBJ2-7; 9 positions match TRBD2. V lost 5 bases, J lost 3 bases, and 8 bases stayed unmatched. Germline V gene sequence: CDR1 MNHEY, CDR2 SMNVEV (reference sequence). This CDR3 comprises 15 residues. CDR3: CASSPRAGGLYEQYF. The CDR3 bases are TGTGCCAGCAGTCCACGAGCGGGGGGACTCTACGAGCAGTACTTC.

This chain links TRBV6-1 with TRBJ1-2; the D gene is possibly TRBD1 (5 bases). The CDR3 loop spans 13 amino acids. V was pared by 7 bases and J by 3 bases, with 12 bases between. Germline values: CDR1 MNHNS, CDR2 SASEGT. CDR3 region: CASTPDTYYGYTF. In DNA, the CDR3 is TGTGCCAGCACCCCGGACACCTACTATGGCTACACCTTC.

Here the CDR3 reads CSVVLDRGLRGQPQHF. CDR3 coding DNA: TGCAGCGTTGTACTTGACAGGGGACTTCGAGGGCAGCCCCAGCATTTT. The chain couples TRBV29-1 to TRBJ1-5; 8 nucleotides line up with TRBD1. The CDR3 length is 16 residues. In germline, CDR1 is SQVTM, CDR2 ANQGSEA. With V trimmed by 4 bases and J by 7 bases, 15 bases remained unmatched.

The CDR3 DNA sequence: TGTGCCAGCAAAAGTAGTAGGGCGAATGAAAAACTGTTTTTT. Amino acid sequence: CASKSSRANEKLFF. The chain uses TRBV6-5 and TRBJ1-4; D is unclear. The V end was cut by 7 bases, the J end by 5 bases, with 14 bases between. The CDR3 sequence is 14 residues long. Germline-derived CDR1 and CDR2 are MNHEY and SVGAGI.

This clone was observed a handful of times. V and J are TRBV12-3 or TRBV12-4 and TRBJ1-3, with TRBD1 as a possible D gene (6 bases). The V end lost 8 bases, the J end lost 4 bases, and 12 bases lay between the germline ends. This CDR3 is built from 13 residues. The CDR3 sequence is CASARGSGNTIYF. CDR3 bases: TGTGCCAGCGCCAGGGGTTCCGGAAACACCATATATTTT.

V usage is TRBV2 and J usage is TRBJ2-6, with unresolved D. CDR1 and CDR2 (germline): SNHLY, FYNNEI. The CDR3 is 15 residues long. The germline V and J ends were trimmed by 4 bases and 0 bases, with 7 bases remaining between them. Here the CDR3 DNA reads TGTGCCAGCAGTGGGTACAGCTCTGGGGCCAACGTCCTGACTTTC. Its translation is CASSGYSSGANVLTF.

V gene TRBV6-9 combines with J gene TRBJ2-3; possibly TRBD1 for D (6 bases). The V end lost 4 bases, the J end lost 4 bases, and 9 bases lay between the germline ends. Per germline, CDR1 MNHGY and CDR2 SVAAGI. The CDR3 is 13 residues long. CDR3 bases: TGTGCCAGCAGTTTACAGGGTTCAGATACGCAGTATTTT. Translated, it gives CASSLQGSDTQYF.

This clone was recorded once. This sequence joins TRBV29-1 and TRBJ2-5, with 12 bases aligning to TRBD2. Trimming removed 4 bases from V and 5 bases from J; junction bases left unmatched: 5. Germline assignment: CDR1 SQVTM and CDR2 ANQGSEA. The CDR3 runs to 14 residues. The DNA for the CDR3 is TGCAGCGTTGCTAGCGGGGGGGCCGGGGAGACCCAGTACTTC. This sequence encodes CSVASGGAGETQYF.

A few counts support this clone. The chain couples TRBV21-1 to TRBJ1-1; the table's TRBD1 call for D was not verified on the DNA. TRBV21-1 has pseudogene status. The CDR3 loop spans 14 amino acids. CDR3 coding DNA: TGTGCCAGCACAATCCCGGACAGGAACACTGAAGCTTTCTTT. Translated: CASTIPDRNTEAFF.

The CDR3 nucleotides read TGTGCCAGCAGCCAAGGAGTCCATCGGCCGAATTCACCCCTCCACTTT. It translates to CASSQGVHRPNSPLHF. The chain employs TRBV3-1 (or the pseudogene TRBV3-2) and TRBJ1-6; D is unresolved. Trimming cost V 1 base and J 7 bases, with 14 bases left between them. From germline, CDR1 is LGHDT and CDR2 YNNKEL (reference sequence). The length of the CDR3 is 16 residues.

J is TRBJ1-6 and V is TRBV5-1; 9 bases line up with TRBD1. The germline V gene has CDR1 SGHRS and CDR2 YFSETQ. CDR3 length equals 16 residues. V dropped 0 bases and J dropped 7; count of bases not matched to a gene: 5. This CDR3 is CASSLGGTGPNSPLHF. DNA of the CDR3: TGCGCCAGCAGCTTGGGCGGGACAGGGCCGAATTCACCCCTCCACTTT.

The chain links TRBV7-3 to TRBJ2-2, with D unresolved. V dropped 1 base and J dropped 4 bases, with 7 bases sitting between them. The length of the CDR3 is 14 residues. CDR1 and CDR2 from the germline V gene are SGHTA and FQGTGA. The CDR3 is CASSLNRGTGELFF. The CDR3 nucleotides are TGTGCCAGCAGCTTAAACCGCGGCACCGGGGAGCTGTTTTTT.

V is TRBV5-1 and J is TRBJ2-2; 7 bases agree with TRBD2. V shed 6 bases and J 5 bases; nucleotides not matched to a gene: 4. Germline CDR1 SGHRS, CDR2 YFSETQ. The CDR3 runs 13 residues. This CDR3 is CASTSGGTGELFF. DNA for the CDR3: TGCGCCAGCACTTCGGGGGGAACCGGGGAGCTGTTTTTT.

The chain joins TRBV10-3 to TRBJ2-3; 7 bases are shared with TRBD2. This CDR3 contains 15 residues. Germline V gene data show CDR1 as ENHRY and CDR2 as SYGVKD. The V gene end was trimmed by 0 bases and the J gene end by 2 bases; junction bases not matched to a gene: 2. The CDR3 bases are TGTGCCATCAGTGAGTCGGGACTAAACACAGATACGCAGTATTTT. Amino acids: CAISESGLNTDTQYF.